This TCR beta chain is from a study of CD8+ T cells in alopecia areata. Study details: For 6 to 18 months, tofacitinib was taken, and 6 months off drug followed.

Sequencing templates came from extracted RNA that was reverse transcribed into cDNA. Assay used: immunoSEQ multiplex PCR; TCRdb lists only in-frame clones, some missing. Of 120,000 or so clones listed, under 65% are singletons. Germline assignment: CDR1 SQVTM and CDR2 ANQGSEA. The CDR3 is 13 amino acids. The V end lost 4 bases, the J end lost 4 bases, and 14 bases lay between the germline ends. Treatment described: oral pan-JAK inhibitor, 5-10 mg twice daily. The J gene is TRBJ2-7, the V gene TRBV29-1, with unresolved D. The material was CD4+ T cells sorted from blood, obtained at week 4, from a patient treated with tofacitinib. The clonotype comes from a human donor with alopecia areata. The CDR3 sequence: CSVGQSLGYEQYF. In DNA form, the CDR3 reads TGCAGCGTTGGGCAGTCCTTGGGGTACGAGCAGTACTTC.